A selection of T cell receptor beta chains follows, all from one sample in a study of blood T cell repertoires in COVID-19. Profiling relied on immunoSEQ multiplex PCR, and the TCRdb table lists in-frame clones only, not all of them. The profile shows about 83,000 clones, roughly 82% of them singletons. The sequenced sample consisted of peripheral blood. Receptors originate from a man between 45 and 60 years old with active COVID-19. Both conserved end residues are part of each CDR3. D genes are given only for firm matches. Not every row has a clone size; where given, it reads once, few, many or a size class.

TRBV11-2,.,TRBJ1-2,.,CASSLDNGAGRYTF,TGTGCCAGCAGCTTAGATAATGGTGCGGGCCGCTACACCTTC
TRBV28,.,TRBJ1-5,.,CASSLSILETQPQHF,TGTGCCAGCAGTTTAAGTATCCTGGAGACCCAGCCCCAGCATTTT
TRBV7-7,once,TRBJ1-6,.,CASSLALTGATLHF,TGTGCCAGCAGCTTAGCCTTGACAGGCGCAACCCTCCACTTT
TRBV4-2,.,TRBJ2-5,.,CASSRREPAGLLQETQYF,TGTGCCAGCAGCCGGAGGGAGCCGGCGGGCCTCCTGCAAGAGACCCAGTACTTC
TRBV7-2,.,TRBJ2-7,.,CASSLRGASSYEQYF,TGTGCCAGCAGCTTACGGGGGGCCAGCTCCTACGAGCAGTACTTC
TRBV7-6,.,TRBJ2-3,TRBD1,CASSIYGQGTDTQYF,TGTGCCAGCAGCATTTATGGACAGGGTACAGATACGCAGTATTTT
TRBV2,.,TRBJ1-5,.,CASRQFYSNQPQHF,TGTGCCAGCCGACAGTTCTATAGCAATCAGCCCCAGCATTTT
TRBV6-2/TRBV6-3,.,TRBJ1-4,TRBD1,CASSWDRGNEKLFF,TGTGCCAGCAGTTGGGACAGGGGGAATGAAAAACTGTTTTTT
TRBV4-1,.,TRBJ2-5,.,CASSQDYRKETQYF,TGCGCCAGCAGCCAAGACTACAGGAAAGAGACCCAGTACTTC
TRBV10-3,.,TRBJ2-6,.,CAIRSGTLASSGANVLTF,TGTGCCATCCGTAGTGGAACCCTAGCGAGCTCTGGGGCCAACGTCCTGACTTTC
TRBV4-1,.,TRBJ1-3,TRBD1,CASSQGQGATGNTIYF,TGCGCCAGCAGCCAGGGACAGGGCGCCACTGGAAACACCATATATTTT
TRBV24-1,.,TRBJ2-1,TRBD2,CATSDSKGSGVGLGPPEEQFF,TGTGCCACCAGTGATAGCAAAGGGTCCGGAGTGGGACTAGGGCCGCCGGAAGAGCAGTTCTTC
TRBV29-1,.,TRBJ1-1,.,CSSRGGLNTEAFF,TGCAGCTCACGGGGGGGCCTGAACACTGAAGCTTTCTTT
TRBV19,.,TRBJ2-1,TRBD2,CASSRTGTSGGNEQFF,TGTGCCAGTAGCAGAACCGGGACTAGCGGGGGGAATGAGCAGTTCTTC
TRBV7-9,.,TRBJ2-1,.,CASSPRGSSFNEQFF,TGTGCCAGCAGCCCCCGCGGATCGAGCTTTAATGAGCAGTTCTTC
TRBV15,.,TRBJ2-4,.,CATSRDLSHIQYF,TGTGCCACCAGCAGAGATCTTTCCCACATTCAGTACTTC
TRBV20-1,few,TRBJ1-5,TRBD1,CSASGGGGRQPQHF,TGCAGTGCTAGTGGAGGAGGGGGCCGGCAGCCCCAGCATTTT
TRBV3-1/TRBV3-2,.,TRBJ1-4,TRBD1,CASSQRPRGNSDEKLFF,TGTGCCAGCAGCCAACGCCCCAGGGGGAATTCAGATGAAAAACTGTTTTTT
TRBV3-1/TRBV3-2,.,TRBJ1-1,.,CASRGGAEAFF,TGTGCCAGCCGGGGGGGGGCTGAAGCTTTCTTT
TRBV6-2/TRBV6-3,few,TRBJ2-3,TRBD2,CASSYTSGSTDTQYF,TGTGCCAGCAGTTACACTAGCGGGAGCACAGATACGCAGTATTTT
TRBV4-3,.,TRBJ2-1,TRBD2,CASSQDLGGRAVGIF,TGCGCCAGCAGCCAAGATCTGGGCGGGAGGGCCGTAGGGATCTTC
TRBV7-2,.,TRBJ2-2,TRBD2,CASSASGRVGELFF,TGTGCCAGCAGCGCCTCGGGGAGGGTCGGGGAGCTGTTTTTT
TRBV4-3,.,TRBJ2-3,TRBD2,CASSQRGLAGSIGGTDTQYF,TGCGCCAGCAGCCAAAGGGGACTAGCGGGATCTATCGGAGGGACAGATACGCAGTATTTT
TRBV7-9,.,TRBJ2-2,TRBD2,CASTSRLAGLGELFF,TGTGCCAGCACCTCCAGACTAGCGGGGTTGGGGGAGCTGTTTTTT
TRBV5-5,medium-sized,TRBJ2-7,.,CASSFGSLLGSYEQYF,TGTGCCAGCAGCTTTGGGAGCCTGCTGGGATCCTACGAGCAGTACTTC
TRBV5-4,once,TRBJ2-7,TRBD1,CASSLAGTALEQYF,TGTGCCAGCAGCTTGGCCGGGACAGCTTTGGAGCAGTACTTC
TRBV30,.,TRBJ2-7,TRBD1,CAWGDRGKGGYEQYF,TGTGCCTGGGGGGACAGGGGAAAAGGGGGCTACGAGCAGTACTTC
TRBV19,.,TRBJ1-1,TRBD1,CASNSDRGITQRAEAFF,TGTGCCAGTAACTCCGACAGGGGAATCACCCAGAGGGCTGAAGCTTTCTTT
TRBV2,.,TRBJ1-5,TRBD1,CASSQRQGRNSNQPQHF,TGTGCCAGCAGCCAAAGACAGGGGAGGAATAGCAATCAGCCCCAGCATTTT
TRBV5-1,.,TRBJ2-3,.,CASSLGRERDTQYF,TGCGCCAGCAGCTTGGGGAGGGAAAGAGATACGCAGTATTTT
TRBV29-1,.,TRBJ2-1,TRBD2,CSAAGGTYNEQFF,TGCAGCGCAGCGGGAGGGACCTACAATGAGCAGTTCTTC
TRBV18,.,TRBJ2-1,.,CASSPRGTYPYNEQFF,TGTGCCAGCTCCCCCCGCGGGACCTACCCCTACAATGAGCAGTTCTTC